The present TCR beta chain was sequenced within a study of blood T cell repertoires in COVID-19. In the study overall: Whether acute or convalescent, the COVID-19 samples came from the United States, Italy and Spain. Nucleic acid was either cDNA or gDNA, and it came from T cells, B-cell-depleted T cells, or PBMCs.

Trimming removed 0 bases from V and 4 bases from J; junction bases left unmatched: 5. Per germline, CDR1 ENHRY and CDR2 SYGVKD. The CDR3 extends over 16 amino acids. How the authors handled the data: It was from reference gene primer amplification that nucleated cell counts were estimated. This table comes from immunoSEQ multiplex PCR, and its TCRdb copy is limited to in-frame clones, with some not included. V, J and clone size reflect that table, while D and trimming were determined from the DNA. There are roughly 150,000 clones in the sample; around 85% occur only once, and about 2.4% lies in the top ten.

This chain links TRBV10-3 with TRBJ1-1, with 10 bases aligning to TRBD1. The sequence was obtained from a woman in her sixties or seventies with acute or convalescent COVID-19. Sequences were obtained from peripheral blood. Here the CDR3 DNA reads TGTGCCATCAGTGAGTCGGGGGGACAGGGGCTCACTGAAGCTTTCTTT. This sequence encodes CAISESGGQGLTEAFF.